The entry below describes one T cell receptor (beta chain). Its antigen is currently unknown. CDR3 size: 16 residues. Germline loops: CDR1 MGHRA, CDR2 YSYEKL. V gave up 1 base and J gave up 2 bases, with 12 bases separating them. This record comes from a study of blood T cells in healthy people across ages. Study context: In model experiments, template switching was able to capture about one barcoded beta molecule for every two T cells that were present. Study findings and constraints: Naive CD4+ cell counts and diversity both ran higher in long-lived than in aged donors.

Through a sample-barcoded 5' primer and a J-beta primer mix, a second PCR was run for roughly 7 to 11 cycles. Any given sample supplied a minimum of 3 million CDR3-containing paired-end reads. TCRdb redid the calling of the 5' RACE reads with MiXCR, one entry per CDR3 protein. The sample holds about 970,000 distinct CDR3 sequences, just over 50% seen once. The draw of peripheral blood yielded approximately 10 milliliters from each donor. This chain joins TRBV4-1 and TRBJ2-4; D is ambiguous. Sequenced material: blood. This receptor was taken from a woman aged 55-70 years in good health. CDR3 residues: CASSQGAGRSKNIQYF. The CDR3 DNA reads TGCGCCAGCAGCCAAGGCGCCGGTAGATCCAAAAACATTCAGTACTTC.